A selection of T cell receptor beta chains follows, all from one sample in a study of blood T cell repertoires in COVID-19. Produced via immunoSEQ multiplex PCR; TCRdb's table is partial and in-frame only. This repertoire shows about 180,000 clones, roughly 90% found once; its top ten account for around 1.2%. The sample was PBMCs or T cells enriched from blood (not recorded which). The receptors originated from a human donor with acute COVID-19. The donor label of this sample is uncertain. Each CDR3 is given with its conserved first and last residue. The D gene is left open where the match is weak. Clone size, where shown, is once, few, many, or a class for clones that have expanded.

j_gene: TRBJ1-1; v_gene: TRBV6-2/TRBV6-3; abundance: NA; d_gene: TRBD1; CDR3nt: TGTGCCAGCAGTTACGGGACAGGGCGAGGAACTGAAGCTTTCTTT; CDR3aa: CASSYGTGRGTEAFF
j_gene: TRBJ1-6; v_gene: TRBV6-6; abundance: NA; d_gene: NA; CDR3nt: TGTGCCAGCAGTTTCGACAGACCCTCCTATAATTCACCCCTCCACTTT; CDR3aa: CASSFDRPSYNSPLHF
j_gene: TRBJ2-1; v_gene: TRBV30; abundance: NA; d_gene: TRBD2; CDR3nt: TGTGCCCTCGGACTAGCGGGGGGGTTTAATGAGCAGTTCTTC; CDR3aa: CALGLAGGFNEQFF
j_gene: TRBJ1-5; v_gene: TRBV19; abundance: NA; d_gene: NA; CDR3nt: TGTGCCAGTAGCAAGAGGGGGAGCAATCAGCCCCAGCATTTT; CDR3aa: CASSKRGSNQPQHF
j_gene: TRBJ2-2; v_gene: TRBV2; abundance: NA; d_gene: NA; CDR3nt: TGTGCCAGCAGTGAAGAAGCTCGCCGGGAGCTGTTTTTT; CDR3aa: CASSEEARRELFF
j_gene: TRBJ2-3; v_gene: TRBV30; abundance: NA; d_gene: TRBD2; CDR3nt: TGTGCCTGGAGTCTAGCGGGGCCGACAGATACGCAGTATTTT; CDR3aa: CAWSLAGPTDTQYF
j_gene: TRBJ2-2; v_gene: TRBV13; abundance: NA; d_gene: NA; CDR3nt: TGTGCCAGCAGCCTCGCCGACATACCCACCGGGGAGCTGTTTTTT; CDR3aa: CASSLADIPTGELFF
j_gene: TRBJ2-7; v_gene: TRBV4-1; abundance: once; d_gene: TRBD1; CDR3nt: TGCGCCAGCAGCCCAGAGACAGGGAACCTCTACGAGCAGTACTTC; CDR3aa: CASSPETGNLYEQYF
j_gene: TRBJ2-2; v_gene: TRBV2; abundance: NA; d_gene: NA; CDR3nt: TGTGCCAGCAGTGAACCGGGCACCGGGGAGCTGTTTTTT; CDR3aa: CASSEPGTGELFF
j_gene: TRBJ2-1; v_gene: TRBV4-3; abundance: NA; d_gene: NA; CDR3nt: TGCGCCAGCAGCCAAGATTTGAGGGTCCCCTACAATGAGCAGTTCTTC; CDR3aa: CASSQDLRVPYNEQFF
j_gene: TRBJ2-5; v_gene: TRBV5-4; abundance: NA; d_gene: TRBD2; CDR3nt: TGTGCCAGCAGCTTGGGAATGCGGGGGGGGAAGGAGACCCAGTACTTC; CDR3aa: CASSLGMRGGKETQYF
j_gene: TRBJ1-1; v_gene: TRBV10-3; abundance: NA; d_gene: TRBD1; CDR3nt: TGTGCCATCAAGTCGGGACAGATGAACACTGAAGCTTTCTTT; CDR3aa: CAIKSGQMNTEAFF
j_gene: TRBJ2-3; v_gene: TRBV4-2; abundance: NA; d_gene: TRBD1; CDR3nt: TGTGCCAGCAGCCACTCTCAGGGGGAAGCGGATACAGATACGCAGTATTTT; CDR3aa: CASSHSQGEADTDTQYF
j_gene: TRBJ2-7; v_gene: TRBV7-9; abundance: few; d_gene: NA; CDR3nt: TGTGCCAGCAGCACCCAGGGGAACGAGCAGTACTTC; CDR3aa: CASSTQGNEQYF
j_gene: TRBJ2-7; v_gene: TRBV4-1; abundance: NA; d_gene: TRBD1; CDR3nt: TGCGCCAGCAGGTCACAGGGGGCTTCCTACGAGCAGTACTTC; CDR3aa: CASRSQGASYEQYF
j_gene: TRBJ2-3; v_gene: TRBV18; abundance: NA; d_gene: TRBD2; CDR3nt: TGTGCCAGCTCACCTAGCGGGGGGAAGATAGATACGCAGTATTTT; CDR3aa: CASSPSGGKIDTQYF
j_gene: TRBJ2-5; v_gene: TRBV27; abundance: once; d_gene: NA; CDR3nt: TGTGCCAGCAGTTTAGGGGGGGGCGTGGAGACCCAGTACTTC; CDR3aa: CASSLGGGVETQYF
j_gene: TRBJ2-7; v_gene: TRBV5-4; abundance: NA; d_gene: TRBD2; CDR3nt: TGTGCCAGCAGGACTAGCGGGTCCTACGAGCAGTACTTC; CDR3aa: CASRTSGSYEQYF
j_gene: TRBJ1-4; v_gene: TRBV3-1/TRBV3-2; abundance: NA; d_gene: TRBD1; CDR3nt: TGTGCCAGCAGCCTGGGGGACAGACTTCGGGAAAAACTGTTTTTT; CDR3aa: CASSLGDRLREKLFF
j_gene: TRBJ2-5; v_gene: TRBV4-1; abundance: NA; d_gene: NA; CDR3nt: TGCGCCAGCAGCCAAGGTGGGACATCGAAAGAGACCCAGTACTTC; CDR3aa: CASSQGGTSKETQYF
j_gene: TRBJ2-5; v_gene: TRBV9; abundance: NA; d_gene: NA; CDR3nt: TGTGCCAGCAGCGCCCGGGGGGCCCAAGAGACCCAGTACTTC; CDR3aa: CASSARGAQETQYF
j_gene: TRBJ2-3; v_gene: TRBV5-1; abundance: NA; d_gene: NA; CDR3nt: TGCGCCAGCAGCCTCATCGAGGGGGTAGGCACAGATACGCAGTATTTT; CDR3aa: CASSLIEGVGTDTQYF
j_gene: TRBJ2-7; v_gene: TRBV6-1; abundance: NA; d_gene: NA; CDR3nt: TGTGCCAGCAGTGAAATGTCGGAGGGCTCCTACGAGCAGTACTTC; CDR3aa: CASSEMSEGSYEQYF
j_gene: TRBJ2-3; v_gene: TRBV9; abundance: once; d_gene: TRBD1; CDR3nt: TGTGCCAGCAGCGCCCTAGGGGACAGCACCACAGATACGCAGTATTTT; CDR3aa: CASSALGDSTTDTQYF
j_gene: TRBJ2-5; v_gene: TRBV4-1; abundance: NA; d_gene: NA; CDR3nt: TGCGCCAGCAGTCTCGCAGTTCAAGAGACCCAGTACTTC; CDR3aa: CASSLAVQETQYF
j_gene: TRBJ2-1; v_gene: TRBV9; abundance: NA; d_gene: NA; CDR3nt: TGTGCCAGCAGCCCCAGGGAGGCCAATGAGCAGTTCTTC; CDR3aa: CASSPREANEQFF
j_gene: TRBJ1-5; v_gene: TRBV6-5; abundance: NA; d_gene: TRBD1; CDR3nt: TGTGCCTGTCGAGGACAGGTGAATCAGCCCCAGCATTTT; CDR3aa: CACRGQVNQPQHF
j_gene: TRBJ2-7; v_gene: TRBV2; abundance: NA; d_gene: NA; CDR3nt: TGTGCCAGCAGCGGCAGCTTCGGGACTGGCGACTACGAGCAGTACTTC; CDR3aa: CASSGSFGTGDYEQYF
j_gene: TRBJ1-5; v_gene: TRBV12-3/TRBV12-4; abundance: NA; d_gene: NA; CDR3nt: TGTGCCAGCTTCAACGGGGTCCAGCCCCAGCATTTT; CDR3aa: CASFNGVQPQHF
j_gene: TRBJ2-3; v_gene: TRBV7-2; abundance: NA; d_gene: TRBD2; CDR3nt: TGTGCCAGCAAGCCGCTAGCGGGGTTGGCAGATACGCAGTATTTT; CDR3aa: CASKPLAGLADTQYF
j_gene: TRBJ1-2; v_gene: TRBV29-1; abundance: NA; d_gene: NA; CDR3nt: TGCAGCGTTGAAGTGGCAGGCCACTATGGCTACACCTTC; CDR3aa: CSVEVAGHYGYTF
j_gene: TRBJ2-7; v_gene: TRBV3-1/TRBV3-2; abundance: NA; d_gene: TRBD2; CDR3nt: TGTGCCAGCAGCCCCGGCGGACTAGGTTCCTACGAGCAGTACTTC; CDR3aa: CASSPGGLGSYEQYF
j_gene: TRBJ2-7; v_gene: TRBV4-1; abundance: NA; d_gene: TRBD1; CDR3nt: TGCGCCAGCAGCCAGGGAATACCGGGACAGGCTTTCTTC; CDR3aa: CASSQGIPGQAFF